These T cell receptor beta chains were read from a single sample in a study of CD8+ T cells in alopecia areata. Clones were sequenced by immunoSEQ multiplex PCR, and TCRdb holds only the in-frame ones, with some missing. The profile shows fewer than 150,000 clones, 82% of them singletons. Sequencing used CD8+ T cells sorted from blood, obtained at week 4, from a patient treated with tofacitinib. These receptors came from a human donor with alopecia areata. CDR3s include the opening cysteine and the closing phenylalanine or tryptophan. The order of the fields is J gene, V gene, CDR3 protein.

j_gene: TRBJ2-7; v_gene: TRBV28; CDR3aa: CASSSRDRGYEQYF
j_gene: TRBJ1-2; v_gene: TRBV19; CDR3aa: CATSQGAASYGYTF
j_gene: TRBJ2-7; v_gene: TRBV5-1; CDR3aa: CASSLVGSYEQYF
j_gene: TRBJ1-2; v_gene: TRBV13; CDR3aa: CASSYTTGGNYGYTF
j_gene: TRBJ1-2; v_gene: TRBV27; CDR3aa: CASSLGQGYGYTF
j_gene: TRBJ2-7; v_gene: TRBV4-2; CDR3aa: CASTGQGNYEQYF
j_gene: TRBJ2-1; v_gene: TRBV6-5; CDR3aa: CASSYSSQNEQFF
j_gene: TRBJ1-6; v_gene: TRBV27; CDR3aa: CASSSATGNNSPLHF
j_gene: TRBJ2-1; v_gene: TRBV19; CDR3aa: CAAGEAISSYNEQFF
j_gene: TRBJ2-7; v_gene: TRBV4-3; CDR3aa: CASSQVGNAYEQYF
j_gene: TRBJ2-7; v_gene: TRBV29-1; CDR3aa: CSVERAGQRDEQYF
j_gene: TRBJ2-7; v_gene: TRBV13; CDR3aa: CASSRDGEGRVPEQYF
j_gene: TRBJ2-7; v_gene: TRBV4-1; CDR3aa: CASSHPSDNSYEQYF
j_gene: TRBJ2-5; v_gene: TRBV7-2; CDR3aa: CASSLGRRWEETQYF
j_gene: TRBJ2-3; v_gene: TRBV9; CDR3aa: CASSLSGAGTDTQYF
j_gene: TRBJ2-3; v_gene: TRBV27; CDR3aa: CASSPGSSGTQYF
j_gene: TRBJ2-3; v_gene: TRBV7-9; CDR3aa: CASSSGLAGKYTDTQYF
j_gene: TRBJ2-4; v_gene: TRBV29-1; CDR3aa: CSVLGPSAKNIQYF
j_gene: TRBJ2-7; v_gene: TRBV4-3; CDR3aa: CASSPMITGDYEQYF
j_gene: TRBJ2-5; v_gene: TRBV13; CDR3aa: CASSLRQGPQETQYF
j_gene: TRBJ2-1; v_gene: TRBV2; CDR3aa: CASRVTGTAFNEQFF
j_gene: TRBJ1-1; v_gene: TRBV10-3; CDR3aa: CAISSGDTEAFF
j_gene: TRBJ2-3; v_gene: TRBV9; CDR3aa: CASSGGRVAKTDTQYF
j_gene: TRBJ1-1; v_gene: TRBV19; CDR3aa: CASRPPGPNTEAFF
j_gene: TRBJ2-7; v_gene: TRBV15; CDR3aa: CATSGTSGGSFYEQYF
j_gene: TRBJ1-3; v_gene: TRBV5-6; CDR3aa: CASSLTGVSGNTIYF
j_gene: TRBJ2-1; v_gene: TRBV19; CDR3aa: CASSIGMAPGNEQFF
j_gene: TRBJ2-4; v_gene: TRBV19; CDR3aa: CASSASGTDQYF
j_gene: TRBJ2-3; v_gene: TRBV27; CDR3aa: CASSLGRWSDTQYF
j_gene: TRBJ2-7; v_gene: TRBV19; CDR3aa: CASSTRTGRTYEQYF
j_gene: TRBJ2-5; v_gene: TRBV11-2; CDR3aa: CASTPDQETQYF
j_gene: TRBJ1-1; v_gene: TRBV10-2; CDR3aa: CASSTPGTEAFF
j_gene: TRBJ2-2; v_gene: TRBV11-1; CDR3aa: CASSSSGELFF
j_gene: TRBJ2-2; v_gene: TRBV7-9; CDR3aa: CASRLAENTGELFF
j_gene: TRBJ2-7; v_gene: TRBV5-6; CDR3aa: CASRGQGVSYEQYF
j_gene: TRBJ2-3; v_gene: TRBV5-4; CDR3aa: CASSLGVALGTTDTQYF